This TCR beta chain was sequenced during a study of vaccination and CD4 T cells after COVID-19. Sequencing of DNA taken from cultured CD4+ T cells relied on the Oncomine TCR Beta short-read assay. TCRdb re-called the PCR reads with MiXCR, one entry per CDR3 protein. The sample records about 20,000 distinct CDR3 sequences, 25% to 30% being singletons. Stated treatment: roughly 10-day PBMC culture with coronavirus spike peptide pools or control peptides (ViraFEST assay). Trimming took 1 base from V and 2 from J; bases not matched to a gene: 4. Per the germline V gene, CDR1 is SGDLS and CDR2 is YYNGEE. The CDR3 consists of 15 residues. This clonotype has a handful of counts. The antigen is unknown.

The sequenced material came from cultured CD4+ T cells from blood. The V and J genes are TRBV9 and TRBJ2-5, with 8 bases lining up with TRBD2. The sequence was obtained from a human donor with COVID-19. CDR3 nucleotide sequence: TGTGCCAGCAGCGTACCGGCGGGGGGACAAGAGACCCAGTACTTC. It specifies CASSVPAGGQETQYF.